The 32 T cell receptor beta chains below all came from one sample that was sequenced in a study of T cell responses to AZD1222 COVID-19 vaccine. Sequencing was performed with immunoSEQ multiplex PCR; in TCRdb, only in-frame clones are kept and a portion is missing. The data contain some 150,000 clones, 70% to 90% of them singletons. The sequencing here drew on peripheral blood, taken 28 days after the second dose of the MenACWY control vaccine. The receptors were sampled from an adult who received the MenACWY meningococcal vaccine as a control.

The rearrangement links TRBV25-1 to TRBJ2-3; 11 positions agree with TRBD2. The CDR3 runs to 16 residues. V shed 4 bases and J 4 bases; nucleotides not matched to a gene: 7. Per germline, CDR1 MGHDK and CDR2 SYGVNS. CDR3 DNA: TGTGCCAGCAGTGCATTAGCGGGGGGGCTCGCAGATACGCAGTATTTT. Protein sequence: CASSALAGGLADTQYF.

This clone was recorded a few times. The rearrangement uses TRBV15 and TRBJ2-7, with TRBD1 identical over 9 bases. The length of the CDR3 is 18 residues. Germline V gene sequence: CDR1 LNHNV, CDR2 YYDKDF (reference sequence). V shed 2 bases, J shed 3 bases, and the junction held 14 bases outside the gene matches. CDR3 bases: TGTGCCACCAGCAGACGCCGACAGGGGGGTTCAGCGGTCTACGAGCAGTACTTC. This sequence encodes CATSRRRQGGSAVYEQYF.

This clone was seen once. The J gene is TRBJ2-2, the V gene TRBV19; 9 bases agree with TRBD1. V was pared by 11 bases and J by 5 bases, with 15 bases of the junction left unmatched. The CDR3 runs 16 residues. CDR1 is LNHDA and CDR2 is SQIVND in the germline V gene (reference sequence). The CDR3 loop reads CASFLTGTGKTGELFF. CDR3 sequence (DNA): TGTGCCTCATTTCTAACCGGGACAGGGAAGACCGGGGAGCTGTTTTTT.

In nucleotides, the CDR3 is TGCAGCGTTGCCCGACCGCAGGGGGAAGGCTACACCTTC. Encoded protein: CSVARPQGEGYTF. V gene TRBV29-1 combines with J gene TRBJ1-2; 7 bases are shared with TRBD1. The CDR3 is 13 residues long. Germline CDR1 reads SQVTM; CDR2 reads ANQGSEA. V gave up 4 bases and J gave up 8 bases; unmatched junction bases: 10.

This rearrangement joins TRBV18 to TRBJ1-5; 7 bases agree with TRBD1. The CDR3 runs to 14 residues. The V gene's germline CDR1 is KGHSH and CDR2 LQKENI. V gave up 6 bases and J gave up 2 bases; unmatched junction bases: 4. The CDR3 DNA is TGTGCCAGCTCCCCAACAGGGGGCAATCAGCCCCAGCATTTT. Protein product: CASSPTGGNQPQHF. Based on the CDR3 plus reference TRBV18 and TRBJ1-5, the full variable domain is NAGVMQNPRHLVRRRGQEARLRCSPMKGHSHVYWYRQLPEEGLKFMVYLQKENIIDESGMPKERFSAEFPKEGPSILRIQQVVRGDSAAYFCASSPTGGNQPQHFGDGTRLSIL.

This rearrangement joins TRBV11-3 to TRBJ1-2, with D possibly matching TRBD1 (5 bases). Trimming removed 5 bases from V and 2 bases from J, with 15 bases in between. The CDR3 covers 15 residues. Germline assignment: CDR1 SGHNT and CDR2 YENEEA. The CDR3: CASSPRGFANYGYTF. The CDR3 nucleotides read TGTGCCAGCAGCCCCCGGGGGTTCGCAAACTATGGCTACACCTTC.

The chain joins TRBV28 to TRBJ2-7, with D uncertain. Trimming pared 6 bases from V and 3 bases from J, leaving 9 bases between. The CDR3 is 12 residues long. Germline V CDR1 and CDR2: MDHEN, SYDVKM. CDR3 in amino acids: CASSLQRYEQYF. In DNA, the CDR3 is TGTGCCAGCAGCCTACAGCGCTACGAGCAGTACTTC.

V is TRBV12-5 and J is TRBJ2-1; the match to TRBD2 covers 7 bases. The V segment lost 2 bases and the J segment 8 bases; nucleotides outside the gene matches: 15. Germline V gives CDR1 LGHNT, CDR2 FRNRAP. This CDR3 is built from 17 residues. The CDR3 spells CASGLILAGVGVDEQFF. The CDR3 DNA reads as TGTGCTAGTGGTTTGATATTAGCGGGCGTTGGTGTAGATGAGCAGTTCTTC.

This clone has a single count. V is TRBV6-2 or TRBV6-3 and J is TRBJ2-2; D may be TRBD2 (6 bases). Trimming removed 4 bases from V and 0 bases from J, with 18 bases in between. The length of the CDR3 is 18 residues. Germline V gene lookup returns CDR1 MNHEY and CDR2 SVGEGT. The CDR3 loop is CASSSLVGGGANTGELFF. The CDR3 nucleotides read TGTGCCAGCAGTTCCCTCGTGGGAGGAGGGGCGAACACCGGGGAGCTGTTTTTT.

The J gene is TRBJ1-2, the V gene TRBV5-1; possible D gene TRBD1, 6 bases. The length of the CDR3 is 13 residues. V lost 4 bases and J lost 1, with 8 bases in between. Per germline, CDR1 SGHRS and CDR2 YFSETQ. DNA of the CDR3: TGCGCCAGCAGCGAGGGGGATAACTATGGCTACACCTTC. Residues: CASSEGDNYGYTF.

This rearrangement joins TRBV7-8 to TRBJ2-2, with D possibly TRBD1 on 5 matching bases. The CDR3 contains 16 residues. Trimming removed 2 bases from V and 4 bases from J, with 14 bases in between. The germline V gene encodes CDR1 SGHVS and CDR2 FQNEAQ. The CDR3 reads CASSLRLHGATGELFF. The CDR3 coding sequence is TGTGCCAGCAGCTTACGATTACATGGGGCCACCGGGGAGCTGTTTTTT.

This clone was counted once. The V and J genes are TRBV24-1 and TRBJ1-2; D ambiguous. Trimming left V 5 bases short and J 7 bases short, with 19 bases between. Germline V gene data show CDR1 as KGHDR and CDR2 as SFDVKD. This CDR3 contains 15 residues. The CDR3 is CATSVLGFTCGGYTF. Written as DNA, the CDR3 is TGTGCCACCAGTGTCTTGGGGTTTACGTGCGGTGGCTACACCTTC.

The chain is built from TRBV5-5 and TRBJ2-6; 7 bases fit TRBD1. Trimming at V came to 4 bases and at J to 2 bases, leaving 3 bases not matched to a gene. The CDR3 is 15 amino acids. CDR1 is SGHKS, CDR2 YYEKEE, per germline (reference sequence). CDR3 in amino acids: CASSRDRAGANVLTF. The CDR3 nucleotides read TGTGCCAGCAGCCGTGACAGGGCTGGGGCCAACGTCCTGACTTTC.

The chain uses TRBV11-3 and TRBJ1-6; D is unresolved. The germline V and J ends were trimmed by 4 bases and 10 bases, with 11 bases remaining between them. The germline V gene has CDR1 SGHNT and CDR2 YENEEA. The CDR3 has 13 residues. The CDR3 sequence is CASSSGVSSPLHF. The CDR3 DNA is TGTGCCAGCAGCTCCGGGGTTTCCTCACCCCTCCACTTT.

This clone has only one observation. This CDR3 reads CASSSGTGDSPLHF. In DNA form, the CDR3 reads TGTGCCAGCAGCTCCGGGACAGGGGATTCACCCCTCCACTTT. The chain has TRBV2 and TRBJ1-6; 10 bases are a match to TRBD1. Germline V CDR1 and CDR2: SNHLY, FYNNEI. J was trimmed by 8 bases and V by 6 bases; bases with no gene match: 4. This CDR3 region has 14 residues.

In its sample, this clone was seen once. This sequence joins TRBV4-3 and TRBJ2-6, with D perhaps matching TRBD1 (5 bases). Between the trimmed V and J ends, which lost 1 base and 10 bases, there was a span of 17 bases. The V gene's germline CDR1 is LGHNA and CDR2 YSLEER. This CDR3 has 16 residues. The chain's CDR3 is CASSQVAGSGINVLTF. The CDR3 region has the DNA TGCGCCAGCAGCCAAGTTGCAGGGTCAGGTATTAACGTCCTGACTTTC.

This clone was detected only once. The CDR3 sequence: CASSQSEPGQTLLGNSPLHF. Written as DNA, the CDR3 is TGCGCCAGCAGTCAATCGGAACCGGGACAAACCTTGTTGGGGAATTCACCCCTCCACTTT. The gene calls are TRBV23-1 and TRBJ1-6, with D perhaps TRBD1 (6 bases). Being an ORF, TRBV23-1 has a function that is uncertain. Deletions cut 0 bases from V and 7 bases from J, with 25 bases between. This CDR3 has 20 residues.

The chain's CDR3 is CASSPSNQPQHF. Here the CDR3 DNA reads TGTGCCAGCTCACCAAGCAATCAGCCCCAGCATTTT. This chain connects TRBV18 to TRBJ1-5, with no clear D. This CDR3 region has 12 residues. Germline V gene sequence: CDR1 KGHSH, CDR2 LQKENI. V was clipped by 2 bases and J by 1 base, with 0 bases between them.

The V and J genes are TRBV27 and TRBJ1-2; tentative D call: TRBD1 (5 bases). Germline values: CDR1 MNHEY, CDR2 SMNVEV (reference sequence). Trimming removed 4 bases from V and 5 bases from J, with 8 bases in between. The CDR3 sequence is 12 residues long. The CDR3: CASSYKGYGYTF. The CDR3 bases are TGTGCCAGCAGTTATAAGGGGTATGGCTACACCTTC.

V and J are TRBV27 and TRBJ2-7; possibly TRBD1 for D (5 bases). Germline V gene lookup returns CDR1 MNHEY and CDR2 SMNVEV (reference sequence). Trimming pared 1 base from V and 6 bases from J, leaving 10 bases between. The CDR3 covers 13 residues. CDR3 nucleotide sequence: TGTGCCAGCAGTTTATATGGGGCCGGCGAGCAGTACTTC. This sequence encodes CASSLYGAGEQYF.

This clone was detected only a few times. The J gene is TRBJ1-2, the V gene TRBV20-1, with D hard to call. This CDR3 spans 11 amino acids. Trimming stripped 4 bases from V and 8 bases from J, with 11 bases between. Germline CDR1 is DFQATT and CDR2 is SNEGSKA (reference sequence). The CDR3 bases are TGCAGTGCTACCCCCTCTAGCGGCTACACCTTC. Amino acids: CSATPSSGYTF.

This chain links TRBV5-1 with TRBJ1-5, with 7 bases identical to TRBD1. The CDR3 sequence is 17 residues long. Germline loops: CDR1 SGHRS, CDR2 YFSETQ. V lost 1 base and J lost 5; bases outside the gene matches: 12. CDR3: CASSLFPGNQGDQPQHF. The DNA of the CDR3 is TGCGCCAGCAGCTTGTTCCCGGGCAACCAGGGGGATCAGCCCCAGCATTTT.

This rearrangement joins TRBV24-1 to TRBJ2-2; no firm D call. The CDR3 has 16 residues. Per germline, CDR1 KGHDR and CDR2 SFDVKD. Trimming cost V 1 base and J 2 bases, with 10 bases left between them. CDR3 sequence: CATSDLGSLNTGELFF. The CDR3 DNA follows: TGTGCCACCAGTGATTTAGGATCTCTTAACACCGGGGAGCTGTTTTTT.

This clone appeared once. The chain couples TRBV27 to TRBJ2-7, with 9 bases identical to TRBD2. The CDR3 has 14 residues. V was pared by 2 bases and J by 6 bases, with 5 bases of the junction left unmatched. From germline, CDR1 is MNHEY and CDR2 SMNVEV (reference sequence). CDR3 region: CASSLRASGIEQYF. The CDR3 nucleotides read TGTGCCAGCAGTTTAAGAGCTAGCGGGATCGAGCAGTACTTC.

This clone was recorded only once. The chain links TRBV24-1 to TRBJ2-7; D may correspond to TRBD1 or TRBD2 (5 bases each). CDR3 length equals 14 residues. Trimming removed 4 bases at V and 7 bases at J, with 16 bases between. In germline, CDR1 is KGHDR, CDR2 SFDVKD. The DNA for the CDR3 is TGTGCCACCAGTGAAACGGGACGGGGAAGGGAGCAGTACTTC. Translation gives CATSETGRGREQYF.

The V gene is TRBV5-5, the J gene TRBJ1-1; D possibly corresponds to TRBD1 (5 bases). Germline lookup yields CDR1 SGHKS and CDR2 YYEKEE (reference sequence). The CDR3 spans 14 residues. Trimming stripped 2 bases from V and 10 bases from J, with 18 bases between. CDR3 nucleotide sequence: TGTGCCAGCAGCTTAGGCGGGGGAGCGGTTGGAGCTTTCTTT. Translating it yields CASSLGGGAVGAFF.

The chain recombines TRBV2 with TRBJ2-3; TRBD1 or TRBD2 may be the D gene (5 bases each). The CDR3 is 15 amino acids. V was shortened by 5 bases and J by 0 bases, with 12 bases between the two germline ends. From germline, CDR1 is SNHLY and CDR2 FYNNEI. DNA for the CDR3: TGTGCCAGCAGTCGAAGGGACCCTAGCACAGATACGCAGTATTTT. It specifies CASSRRDPSTDTQYF.

The V gene is TRBV7-9, the J gene TRBJ1-4, with TRBD1 matching over 8 bases. Germline CDR1 reads SEHNR; CDR2 reads FQNEAQ (reference sequence). The CDR3 extends over 14 amino acids. V shed 3 bases, J shed 7 bases, and the junction held 4 bases outside the gene matches. CDR3 nucleotide sequence: TGTGCCAGCAGCTTGCAGGGGGCTGGTGAAAAACTGTTTTTT. Translated, it gives CASSLQGAGEKLFF.

The chain employs TRBV5-6 and TRBJ2-7, with a possible D match to TRBD1 (7 bases). The V gene's germline CDR1 is SGHDT and CDR2 YYEEEE. The ends were cut back, 1 base at V and 4 bases at J, with 12 bases in the middle. The CDR3 totals 14 residues. Here the CDR3 DNA reads TGTGCCAGCAGCTTGTTACAGGGGAGGTACGAGCAGTACTTC. This sequence encodes CASSLLQGRYEQYF.

This chain uses TRBV19 with TRBJ1-2; no reliable D call. This CDR3 is built from 14 residues. V was shortened by 7 bases and J by 7 bases, with 19 bases between the two germline ends. Looked up from germline, CDR1 is LNHDA and CDR2 is SQIVND (reference sequence). The CDR3 DNA follows: TGTGCCAGTATTGATTCCGGGATACCGGGTGGCTACACCTTC. Translation gives CASIDSGIPGGYTF.

The chain carries TRBV6-5 and TRBJ1-1; no definite D call. V lost 7 bases, J lost 1 base, and 13 bases lay in between. CDR1 and CDR2 from the germline V gene are MNHEY and SVGAGI. The CDR3 is 14 residues long. CDR3 in amino acids: CASTKGRTNTEAFF. CDR3 nucleotide sequence: TGTGCCAGCACAAAAGGACGGACGAACACTGAAGCTTTCTTT.

The V call is TRBV20-1, the J call TRBJ1-1; perhaps TRBD1 as D (5 bases). Germline assignment: CDR1 DFQATT and CDR2 SNEGSKA (reference sequence). The CDR3 spans 11 residues. The CDR3 loop reads CSGGGDTEAFF. The CDR3, as DNA: TGCAGCGGGGGAGGCGACACTGAAGCTTTCTTT.